The next 13 T cell receptor beta chains were all read from a single sample in a study of cytomegalovirus exposure and HLA in healthy donors. Amplification used 60 Vbeta primers and 13 Jbeta primers. TCRdb keeps only in-frame clones here, not all; method: immunoSEQ multiplex PCR. The table has 150,000 to 200,000 clones, around 80% seen once. The sample was PBMCs. The receptors derive from a woman in her 40s in good health and CMV-seropositive.

The rearrangement links TRBV28 to TRBJ1-5, with TRBD1 matching 7 bases. V was pared by 9 bases and J by 6 bases, with 11 bases of the junction left unmatched. The CDR3 spans 14 residues. The germline CDR1 and CDR2 sequences are MDHEN and SYDVKM. Here the CDR3 reads CASRDRGLVQPQHF. CDR3 sequence (DNA): TGTGCCAGTAGGGACAGAGGTTTAGTTCAGCCCCAGCATTTT.

The rearrangement joins TRBV9 to TRBJ1-2; D possibly corresponds to TRBD1 (5 bases). The germline gives CDR1 SGDLS, CDR2 YYNGEE. The CDR3 totals 15 residues. The ends were cut back, 2 bases at V and 1 base at J, with 12 bases in the middle. The CDR3 nucleotides read TGTGCCAGCAGCGTCTTACCCGACAGTAACTATGGCTACACCTTC. It codes for CASSVLPDSNYGYTF.

This chain joins TRBV27 and TRBJ1-2, with 9 bases identical to TRBD1. CDR1 is MNHEY, CDR2 SMNVEV, per germline (reference sequence). This CDR3 has 14 residues. J was trimmed by 4 bases and V by 6 bases; bases with no gene match: 6. The DNA of the CDR3 is TGTGCCAGCAGACAAGGACAGGGGCTCTATGGCTACACCTTC. As protein: CASRQGQGLYGYTF.

The CDR3 sequence is CASSPVGKGAYGYTF. The CDR3 region has the DNA TGTGCCAGCTCACCGGTTGGCAAGGGGGCGTATGGCTACACCTTC. The chain joins TRBV18 to TRBJ1-2, with 7 bases that match TRBD1. The germline V gene has CDR1 KGHSH and CDR2 LQKENI. The V and J ends lost 3 bases and 5 bases, in that order; junction bases with no gene match: 9. The CDR3 is 15 residues long.

The chain uses TRBV29-1 and TRBJ2-5, with D possibly being TRBD2 (5 bases). With the DNA end fitting TRBJ2-7 better, the J assignment may be wrong. This CDR3 comprises 13 residues. Germline CDR1 SQVTM, CDR2 ANQGSEA. The CDR3 spells CSVELTGSYEQYF. The CDR3 DNA is TGCAGCGTTGAGTTGACGGGATCGTACGAGCAGTACTTC.

The chain couples TRBV6-6 to TRBJ2-7; 10 bases align to TRBD2. Germline-derived CDR1 and CDR2 are MNHNY and SVGAGI (reference sequence). The CDR3 has 15 amino acids. J gave up 5 bases and V 6 bases, and 10 bases lay outside the gene matches. The CDR3 DNA is TGTGCCAGCAGACACGTAGCGGGAGGAGGCGACGAGCAGTACTTC. The encoded protein is CASRHVAGGGDEQYF.

V gene TRBV15 combines with J gene TRBJ2-3; 7 nucleotides align to TRBD1. The CDR3 has 17 residues. V was pared by 0 bases and J by 2 bases, with 8 bases of the junction left unmatched. CDR1 and CDR2 (germline): LNHNV, YYDKDF (reference sequence). The CDR3 coding sequence is TGTGCCACCAGCAGAGACCTAGCCGGGACAGCCACAGATACGCAGTATTTT. This translates into CATSRDLAGTATDTQYF.

This chain uses TRBV7-8 with TRBJ1-6; 9 bases map to TRBD1. With 5 bases clipped from V and 8 bases from J, the junction kept 7 bases outside the gene matches. Looked up from germline, CDR1 is SGHVS and CDR2 is FQNEAQ. The CDR3 loop spans 15 amino acids. This CDR3 is CASSPSTGGYSPLHF. The CDR3 DNA follows: TGTGCCAGCAGCCCTAGTACAGGGGGCTATTCACCCCTCCACTTT.

V gene TRBV4-1 combines with J gene TRBJ2-3; unclear D gene. Between the trimmed V and J ends, which lost 6 bases and 0 bases, there was a span of 10 bases. This CDR3 comprises 14 residues. Germline CDR1 reads MGHRA; CDR2 reads YSYEKL. CDR3 bases: TGCGCCAGCAGTTCGACGCGGAGCACAGATACGCAGTATTTT. Translating it yields CASSSTRSTDTQYF.

V usage is TRBV6-5 and J usage is TRBJ1-5, with D possibly being TRBD1 (5 bases). CDR1 and CDR2 (germline): MNHEY, SVGAGI. V was pared by 4 bases and J by 0 bases, with 10 bases between. This CDR3 contains 15 residues. For the CDR3, the DNA is TGTGCCAGCAGTTCGGGGGGGGGTAGCAATCAGCCCCAGCATTTT. Its translation is CASSSGGGSNQPQHF.

V usage is TRBV6-5 and J usage is TRBJ1-2, with TRBD1 matching over 7 bases. The germline CDR1 and CDR2 sequences are MNHEY and SVGAGI. The CDR3 length is 14 residues. V was clipped by 0 bases and J by 5 bases; unmatched bases: 3. CDR3 loop: CASSYSTGEYGYTF. The CDR3 DNA reads TGTGCCAGCAGTTACTCCACAGGGGAATATGGCTACACCTTC.

The chain recombines TRBV7-2 with TRBJ2-2; 10 bases map to TRBD2. With V trimmed by 5 bases and J by 8 bases, 8 bases remained unmatched. Germline V CDR1 and CDR2: SGHTA, FQGNSA. The CDR3 has 15 amino acids. In DNA form, the CDR3 reads TGTGCCAGCAGCGCGAAGACTAGCGGGTTAGGGGAGCTGTTTTTT. It specifies CASSAKTSGLGELFF.

In this sample, this clone turned up once. Mismatch with germline at one junction end may stem from a read error. The gene calls are TRBV4-2 and TRBJ2-2; TRBD2 aligns across 7 bases. The CDR3 extends over 17 amino acids. CDR1 is LGHNA, CDR2 YNFKEQ, per germline. The CDR3 reads CASSQGDEGGTTGELVF. CDR3 sequence (DNA): TGTGCCAGCAGCCAAGGGGATGAGGGAGGGACCACCGGGGAGCTGGTTTTT.